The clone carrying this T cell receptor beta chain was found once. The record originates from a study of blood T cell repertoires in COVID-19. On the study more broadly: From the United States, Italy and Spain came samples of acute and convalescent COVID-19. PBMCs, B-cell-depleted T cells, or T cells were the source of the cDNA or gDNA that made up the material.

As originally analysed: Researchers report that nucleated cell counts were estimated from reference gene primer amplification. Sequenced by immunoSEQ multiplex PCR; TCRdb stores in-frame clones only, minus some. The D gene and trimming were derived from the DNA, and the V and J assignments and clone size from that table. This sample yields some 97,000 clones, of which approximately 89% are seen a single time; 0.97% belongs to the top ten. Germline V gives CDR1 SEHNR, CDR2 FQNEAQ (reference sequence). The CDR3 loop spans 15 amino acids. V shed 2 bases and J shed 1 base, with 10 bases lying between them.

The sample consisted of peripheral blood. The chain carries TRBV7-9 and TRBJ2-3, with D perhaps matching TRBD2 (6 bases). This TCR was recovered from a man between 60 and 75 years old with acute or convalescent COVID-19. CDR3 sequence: CASSLTGLRTDTQYF. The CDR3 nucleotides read TGTGCCAGCAGCTTAACGGGACTCCGCACAGATACGCAGTATTTT.